This T cell receptor (beta chain) was sequenced for a study of cytomegalovirus exposure and HLA in healthy donors. Study-wide points: The authors enumerated 150 to 200 TCR beta chains as linked to cytomegalovirus. For most TCR sequences rarity was the rule, although some public TCRs occurred in many donors.

Regarding this clone: Its matching antigen is unknown.

The CDR3 runs 14 residues. Trimming shortened V by 10 bases and J by 1 base, and 17 bases separated the two germline ends. Germline V lookup: CDR1 MNHNS, CDR2 SASEGT. Measured with immunoSEQ multiplex PCR; TCRdb has only the in-frame clones, and not every one. Among 210,000 or so clones listed, 80% to 90% were seen once. The sequenced sample was PBMCs. This clonotype originated in a woman in her late teens or twenties in good health and CMV-seronegative. This rearrangement joins TRBV6-1 to TRBJ2-7; perhaps TRBD2 as D (6 bases). The CDR3 coding sequence is TGTGCCACTCAGAATCCGGGGACTTCCTACGAGCAGTACTTC. Amino acids: CATQNPGTSYEQYF.